These 12 T cell receptor beta chains were sequenced from one sample in a study of CD8+ T cells in alopecia areata. cDNA serving as the sequencing template came from extracted, reverse transcribed RNA. Some clones are missing from TCRdb's copy, which holds only in-frame ones; the method was immunoSEQ multiplex PCR. The sample gives some 14,000 clones, around 50% of which show up once; approximately 3.5% is in the top ten. For about 5 patients, CD4+ cells were sorted into CD25+CD127- cells. Sequencing was done on a sample of CD4+ Tregs sorted from blood. These receptors were collected from a human donor with alopecia areata.

The rearrangement uses TRBV4-1 and TRBJ2-1; unclear D gene. CDR3 length equals 13 residues. Germline V lookup: CDR1 MGHRA, CDR2 YSYEKL. Trimming removed 1 base from V and 7 bases from J, with 8 bases in between. CDR3 loop: CASSQAVWNEQFF. Written as DNA, the CDR3 is TGCGCCAGCAGCCAAGCAGTCTGGAATGAGCAGTTCTTC.

The rearrangement links TRBV28 to TRBJ2-7; 13 nucleotides agree with TRBD2. This CDR3 spans 14 amino acids. Trimming removed 8 bases from V and 6 bases from J; junction bases left unmatched: 7. The V gene's germline CDR1 is MDHEN and CDR2 SYDVKM. CDR3 protein: CASGGLAGVREQYF. CDR3 nucleotide sequence: TGTGCCAGCGGCGGACTAGCGGGAGTACGCGAGCAGTACTTC.

This clone was seen a handful of times. CDR3 loop: CASSRTGNSPLHF. The CDR3 DNA reads as TGTGCCAGCAGCCGAACAGGAAATTCACCCCTCCACTTT. This sequence joins TRBV5-6 and TRBJ1-6; maybe TRBD1 (5 bases). V lost 4 bases to trimming and J lost 7 bases, with 9 bases between them. CDR3 length: 13 amino acids. Germline lookup yields CDR1 SGHDT and CDR2 YYEEEE.

The gene calls are TRBV5-1 and TRBJ1-2; no firm D call. CDR3 length equals 14 residues. V lost 0 bases and J lost 4, with 10 bases in between. CDR1 and CDR2 from the germline V gene are SGHRS and YFSETQ. The DNA for the CDR3 is TGCGCCAGCAGCTTGGGACAAGGCATCTATGGCTACACCTTC. Protein sequence: CASSLGQGIYGYTF.

The chain recombines TRBV5-1 with TRBJ2-1; D perhaps matches TRBD2 (5 bases). Germline V gene sequence: CDR1 SGHRS, CDR2 YFSETQ. Trimming removed 3 bases from V and 0 bases from J, with 13 bases in between. The CDR3 runs to 16 residues. CDR3 DNA sequence: TGCGCCAGCAGCTCCCAGCGGAGCTCCTCCTACAATGAGCAGTTCTTC. Translation gives CASSSQRSSSYNEQFF.

This clone showed up just a few times. V usage is TRBV30 and J usage is TRBJ2-7; D uncertain. CDR3 size: 13 residues. V was pared by 5 bases and J by 6 bases, with 17 bases between. Germline CDR1 is GTSNPN and CDR2 is SVGIG (reference sequence). CDR3 DNA sequence: TGTGCCTGGGGATACCCGACATGGGGCGAGCAGTACTTC. Translation: CAWGYPTWGEQYF.

V usage is TRBV30 and J usage is TRBJ1-5, with D maybe TRBD1 (6 bases). Germline V CDR1 and CDR2: GTSNPN, SVGIG (reference sequence). V was trimmed by 0 bases and J by 7 bases, leaving 10 bases between them. The CDR3 consists of 13 residues. The CDR3 region has the DNA TGTGCCTGGAGTGTTAGGGGGTCCCAGCCCCAGCATTTT. As protein: CAWSVRGSQPQHF.

This chain uses TRBV5-1 with TRBJ2-7, with 9 nucleotides matching TRBD1. The CDR3 consists of 16 residues. Germline V lookup: CDR1 SGHRS, CDR2 YFSETQ. With V trimmed by 0 bases and J by 3 bases, 7 bases remained unmatched. The CDR3 DNA reads as TGCGCCAGCAGCTTGGGGGGACAGGGATTTGTCTACGAGCAGTACTTC. As protein: CASSLGGQGFVYEQYF.

The chain joins TRBV7-2 to TRBJ2-7; 9 bases are a match to TRBD2. The trim removed 2 bases at V and 6 bases at J, leaving 11 bases unmatched. Looked up from germline, CDR1 is SGHTA and CDR2 is FQGNSA. The CDR3 runs 16 residues. The CDR3 here is CASSLRRREGRGEQYF. CDR3 nucleotide sequence: TGTGCCAGCAGCTTAAGAAGGCGGGAGGGCCGTGGCGAGCAGTACTTC.

This clone was counted once. The chain combines TRBV27 with TRBJ2-3; 8 bases align to TRBD2. This CDR3 is built from 15 residues. Germline V gene lookup returns CDR1 MNHEY and CDR2 SMNVEV (reference sequence). After removal of 4 bases from V and 2 bases from J, the junction contained 5 bases not matched to a gene. CDR3 sequence: CASSYLAGITDTQYF. CDR3 in DNA: TGTGCCAGCAGTTATCTAGCGGGTATCACAGATACGCAGTATTTT.

The chain carries TRBV11-3 and TRBJ2-1; weak D call: TRBD1 (5 bases). Trimming stripped 2 bases from V and 4 bases from J, with 6 bases between. Germline CDR1 reads SGHNT; CDR2 reads YENEEA. The CDR3 loop spans 13 amino acids. In DNA form, the CDR3 reads TGTGCCAGCAGCTTATCAGGGTACAATGAGCAGTTCTTC. It specifies CASSLSGYNEQFF.

In this sample, this clone turned up a few times. The V call is TRBV19, the J call TRBJ2-7; D is ambiguous. V was cut by 3 bases and J by 2 bases, with 17 bases left in between. Germline V lookup: CDR1 LNHDA, CDR2 SQIVND (reference sequence). There are 16 residues in the CDR3. The CDR3 spells CASSMRPSGGTYEQYF. CDR3 sequence (DNA): TGTGCCAGTAGTATGCGGCCCTCTGGCGGTACCTACGAGCAGTACTTC.